This TCR beta chain was captured in a study of identical twins (dated by TCRdb to the mid-2010s). Regarding the study in general: The study deep-sequenced TCR alpha and beta repertoires from monozygotic twins, unrelated adults of various ages and cord blood to test whether fetal clonotypes persist. Replicate twin experiments were performed at different times using different library preparation protocols to rule out contamination.

All donors were healthy Caucasians. The twin cohort comprised three pairs of female monozygotic twins, all aged roughly 18 to 30 years. Positive isolation kits from Invitrogen were used to isolate the CD4+ and CD8+ T cell populations. Summary of the overall study and its limitations: Invariant T cells such as MAIT and iNKT could partly confound zero-insertion analyses, though diverse VJ usage argued against this for most clonotypes. Compared with coincidental sharing between unrelated individuals, out-of-frame TCR alpha sequences shared between twins showed an excess of sequences with low generation probability. In beta out-of-frame sequences, excess twin sharing was weaker, because having fewer shared sequences lowered the signal-to-noise ratio. In monozygotic twins, out-of-frame TCR alpha sharing was systematically underestimated by recombination models, although the models agreed with sharing between unrelated individuals. Fewer insertions were carried by abundant cord blood beta clonotypes; a weaker similar trend was observed in young adult naive repertoires, while no such trend was observed in memory repertoires. Because the same donors could not be followed over many years, the conclusions relied on cross-sectional statistical analysis.

Its CDR3 holds 14 amino acids, cysteine through phenylalanine. Left in the record is the CDR3 DNA by itself, 42 bases read in frame from the first base. V and J lose 3 bases and 0 bases, and a span of 7 bases separates them. Library preparation was by 5' RACE. Instrument used: Illumina HiSeq 2000. A universal primer binding site was added through template switching, and the final cDNA carried a unique molecular identifier so that TCR cDNA molecules could be counted accurately. Specific primers in the conserved constant-segment region were used to synthesize first-strand cDNA for TCR alpha and beta chains. Each cDNA library was double barcoded, with a SMART-Mk sample barcode plus Illumina barcodes, to control for contamination. Two successive PCR steps introduced TruSeq adapter sequences along with Illumina sample barcodes. The TCR alpha and beta cDNA libraries were sequenced on the Illumina HiSeq platform using custom primers. The paper's data handling went like this. MiGEC was used to process raw reads and extract unique molecular identifiers, and MiXCR was used to find CDR3 positions. For each individual, recombination models were inferred using an EM algorithm with the repgenHMM and IGoR tools. The analysis of shared clonotypes was done with the tcR package in R, with sharing normalized by the product of cloneset sizes. To study raw recombination free of thymic and clonal selection effects, out-of-frame nonproductive sequences were analyzed. TCRdb reanalyzed the raw reads on its own, using fastp at Q25 for trimming and MiXCR for clone calling, and kept in-frame beta chains. Here each entry gathers all rows of one CDR3 protein and keeps the most common genes and DNA. What appears here as the V and J calls and clone size reflects TCRdb's work, not the paper's. This sample comprises 200,000 to 300,000 distinct CDR3 sequences, approximately 6.8% of them detected only once. Of the sample, less than 6.5% is held by the ten largest clones.

This clonotype has at least ten counts. It lacks a known antigen. No much larger clone is present one base from it, and per-base qualities are unavailable. The same data also contributed to another study, on yellow fever vaccine responses in identical twins. Drawing on the second study: According to the authors, the vaccine-induced T cell response in identical twins seemed to be partly convergent and partly specific to each individual. In identical twins, the study followed T cell clones that responded to the vaccine with precision.

The sample comprised CD8+ T cells sorted from blood. The chain is encoded by TRBV12-3 or TRBV12-4 joined to TRBJ2-3; the D gene cannot be named for sure. This receptor was identified in a woman aged 18-29 years in good health. The CDR3 has the sequence CASSFDTSTDTQYF. Read as DNA, the sequence is TGTGCCAGCAGTTTTGACACCAGCACAGATACGCAGTATTTT.